Below are 11 T cell receptor beta chains sequenced from a single sample in a study of T cell responses to AZD1222 COVID-19 vaccine. Sequencing was performed with immunoSEQ multiplex PCR; in TCRdb, only in-frame clones are kept and a portion is missing. Of 150,000 to 200,000 clones listed, 88% are singletons. The sample was peripheral blood, taken on day 0 of AZD1222 vaccination. These receptors were obtained from an adult in good health.

The chain recombines TRBV6-1 with TRBJ1-1; no reliable D call. The V gene's germline CDR1 is MNHNS and CDR2 SASEGT. V lost 0 bases and J 0 bases, leaving 11 bases between the germline ends. The CDR3 is 16 amino acids. The CDR3 DNA reads TGTGCCAGCAGTGAAGCGCTTGGGTTGTTGAACACTGAAGCTTTCTTT. This sequence encodes CASSEALGLLNTEAFF.

This clone was seen a single time. This chain uses TRBV5-4 with TRBJ2-1; 10 nucleotides match TRBD2. The trim removed 4 bases at V and 7 bases at J, leaving 14 bases unmatched. There are 17 residues in the CDR3. Germline CDR1 is SGHNT and CDR2 is YYREEE (reference sequence). CDR3 DNA: TGTGCCAGCAGCCCCCAGCACATAGCGGGGGGTTTGAATGAGCAGTTCTTC. This encodes CASSPQHIAGGLNEQFF.

CDR3 sequence: CASSLAGTDYNEQFF. In DNA form, the CDR3 reads TGTGCCAGCAGCTTAGCGGGGACAGACTACAATGAGCAGTTCTTC. The chain joins TRBV7-3 to TRBJ2-1; the D gene is possibly TRBD1 (7 bases). V gave up 2 bases and J gave up 3 bases, with 11 bases separating them. Germline V CDR1 and CDR2: SGHTA, FQGTGA. This CDR3 comprises 15 residues.

The chain recombines TRBV5-6 with TRBJ2-5, with D unresolved. V was shortened by 0 bases and J by 5 bases, with 20 bases between the two germline ends. CDR1 and CDR2 (germline): SGHDT, YYEEEE. The CDR3 has 17 amino acids. The CDR3 is CASSLDFRALVSETQYF. The CDR3 DNA reads TGTGCCAGCAGCTTGGATTTCCGGGCCCTCGTCTCGGAGACCCAGTACTTC. The full variable domain, completed using reference TRBV5-6 and TRBJ2-5, is DAGVTQSPTHLIKTRGQQVTLRCSPKSGHDTVSWYQQALGQGPQFIFQYYEEEERQRGNFPDRFSGHQFPNYSSELNVNALLLGDSALYLCASSLDFRALVSETQYFGPGTRLLVL.

V and J are TRBV5-1 and TRBJ1-2; TRBD1 might be the D (5 bases). The ends were cut back, 0 bases at V and 6 bases at J, with 15 bases in the middle. The CDR3 consists of 15 residues. Germline CDR1 reads SGHRS; CDR2 reads YFSETQ. CDR3 loop: CASSLARVRVDGYTF. Here the CDR3 DNA reads TGCGCCAGCAGCTTGGCCCGGGTCAGGGTTGATGGCTACACCTTC.

V usage is TRBV5-1 and J usage is TRBJ2-2, with D unclear. V was shortened by 0 bases and J by 4 bases, with 4 bases between the two germline ends. Germline loops: CDR1 SGHRS, CDR2 YFSETQ. This CDR3 is 13 amino acids long. CDR3: CASSLALTGELFF. The CDR3 region has the DNA TGCGCCAGCAGCTTGGCCCTCACCGGGGAGCTGTTTTTT.

This chain connects TRBV2 to TRBJ1-6, with a tentative D call TRBD1 (5 bases). This CDR3 contains 16 residues. V was shortened by 7 bases and J by 7 bases, with 20 bases between the two germline ends. Germline V gene sequence: CDR1 SNHLY, CDR2 FYNNEI. This CDR3 is CASTGREIYTNSPLHF. In DNA form, the CDR3 reads TGTGCCAGCACAGGCAGGGAAATATATACGAATTCACCCCTCCACTTT.

J is TRBJ1-1 and V is TRBV18; D unclear. In germline, CDR1 is KGHSH, CDR2 LQKENI. V lost 5 bases and J 11 bases, leaving 15 bases between the germline ends. This CDR3 contains 12 residues. The CDR3 nucleotides are TGTGCCAGCTCAACCGAGTCGGATTCGGCTTTCTTT. Amino acid sequence: CASSTESDSAFF. Looking up the rest from reference TRBV18 and TRBJ1-1 gives the full variable domain: NAGVMQNPRHLVRRRGQEARLRCSPMKGHSHVYWYRQLPEEGLKFMVYLQKENIIDESGMPKERFSAEFPKEGPSILRIQQVVRGDSAAYFCASSTESDSAFFGQGTRLTVV.

This rearrangement joins TRBV6-4 to TRBJ2-3; 10 bases match TRBD2. The V and J ends lost 2 bases and 5 bases, in that order; junction bases with no gene match: 7. Germline V lookup: CDR1 MRHNA, CDR2 SNTAGT. The CDR3 has 16 residues. CDR3 coding DNA: TGTGCCAGCAGTGACGTAGCTAGCGGGGGTCTAGATACGCAGTATTTT. It yields the protein CASSDVASGGLDTQYF.

The chain recombines TRBV18 with TRBJ2-1; D ambiguous. The V end was cut by 2 bases, the J end by 3 bases, with 8 bases between. Germline V lookup: CDR1 KGHSH, CDR2 LQKENI. This CDR3 is 14 amino acids long. The CDR3 region is CASSPNGDYNEQFF. The DNA of the CDR3 is TGTGCCAGCTCACCAAATGGGGACTACAATGAGCAGTTCTTC.

The chain links TRBV4-2 to TRBJ1-6; tentatively, D is TRBD1 (5 bases). The germline gives CDR1 LGHNA, CDR2 YNFKEQ. Trimming pared 0 bases from V and 13 bases from J, leaving 13 bases between. This CDR3 spans 14 amino acids. CDR3 sequence reads: CASSQDFEGRPLHF. The DNA for the CDR3 is TGTGCCAGCAGCCAAGATTTCGAGGGGAGGCCCCTCCACTTT.